The source of this TCR beta chain is a study of blood T cell repertoires in COVID-19. Looking at the study overall: Samples representing acute and convalescent COVID-19 were sourced from the United States, Italy and Spain. From T cells, B-cell-depleted T cells, or PBMCs came the material, which was cDNA or gDNA.

V was trimmed by 3 bases and J by 2 bases, leaving 17 bases between them. This CDR3 contains 16 residues. Germline lookup yields CDR1 DFQATT and CDR2 SNEGSKA (reference sequence). Original methodology: The authors estimated nucleated cell counts from reference gene primer amplification. Profiled with immunoSEQ multiplex PCR; TCRdb holds only in-frame clones, not every one. V and J calls plus clone size are reproduced from that table; the DNA served to infer D and trimming. The sample includes 200,000 to 300,000 clones, 75% to 90% of them seen just once. This TCR was sampled from a man aged 55-75 years who had recovered from COVID-19. Sequenced sample: peripheral blood. The rearrangement links TRBV20-1 to TRBJ2-1; D might be TRBD2 (7 bases). The CDR3 sequence is CSASIGGGGTYNEQFF. The DNA of the CDR3 is TGCAGTGCTAGTATCGGCGGGGGCGGTACCTACAATGAGCAGTTCTTC.